Listed below are T cell receptor beta chains from one sample, sequenced in a study of T cells in Graves' hyperthyroidism and ophthalmopathy. TCRdb reanalysed the multiplex PCR reads using MiXCR and keeps one entry per CDR3 protein. This table has 370,000 or so distinct CDR3 sequences, approximately 12% appearing once. Sample: blood. These receptors were collected from a man aged 25-45 years with Graves' hyperthyroidism that later progressed to Graves' ophthalmopathy. CDR3s include the opening cysteine and the closing phenylalanine or tryptophan. A D gene is named only where the DNA matches it firmly. Clone size appears in some rows only: once, few, many, or a class for an expanded clone.

d_call j_call clone_size cdr3_length v_call cdr3_nt cdr3_aa
TRBD2 TRBJ2-3 NA 16 TRBV10-3 TGTGCCATCAGCTTCAAGACTAGCGGGGGGACAGATACGCAGTATTTT CAISFKTSGGTDTQYF
NA TRBJ2-3 NA 14 TRBV5-6 TGTGCCAGCAGCTTGGGACATCTCACAGATACGCAGTATTTT CASSLGHLTDTQYF
NA TRBJ1-2 many 15 TRBV3-1 TGTGCCAGCAGCCCCTCAGCCGGGGGGTTCGATGGCTACACCTTC CASSPSAGGFDGYTF
NA TRBJ2-1 many 15 TRBV5-6 TGTGCCAGCAGCTTGGTAGGGCGGTACGACAATGAGCAGTTCTTC CASSLVGRYDNEQFF
NA TRBJ2-3 few 14 TRBV7-3 TGTGCCAGCAGCTCGGGACTTAATTCAGATACGCAGTATTTT CASSSGLNSDTQYF
NA TRBJ1-1 few 13 TRBV6-1 TGTGCCAGCGGCCCCGGGGGCCAGACTGAAGCTTTCTTT CASGPGGQTEAFF
NA TRBJ1-5 few 14 TRBV6-5 TGTGCCAGCAGTTACTCGGCAGGGCTTCAGCCCCAGCATTTT CASSYSAGLQPQHF
NA TRBJ2-5 few 16 TRBV6-1 TGTGCCAGCGGCGTGAGCGCTAAAGGGTACCAAGAGACCCAGTACTTC CASGVSAKGYQETQYF
TRBD2 TRBJ2-7 few 14 TRBV12-3/TRBV12-4 TGTGCCAGCAGTCCCAGGAGCGGGGGGACCGAGCAGTACTTC CASSPRSGGTEQYF
TRBD2 TRBJ2-1 many 16 TRBV12-3/TRBV12-4 TGTGCCAGCAGTTATCTAGCGGGGGGGCCTAAAGGTGAGCAGTTCTTC CASSYLAGGPKGEQFF
TRBD2 TRBJ2-7 NA 14 TRBV3-1 TGTGCCAGCAGCCGACGGGCGGGAGAGGGCGAGCAGTACTTC CASSRRAGEGEQYF
NA TRBJ1-2 many 15 TRBV7-9 TGTGCCAGCAGCTCCTCCGATTGGGGAATCGATGGCTACACCTTC CASSSSDWGIDGYTF
NA TRBJ1-6 many 14 TRBV7-8 TGTGCCAGCAGCTTAGACAGGGACAATTCACCCCTCCACTTT CASSLDRDNSPLHF
TRBD2 TRBJ2-1 NA 16 TRBV28 TGTGCCAGCAGCAGACTAGCGGGGGGGTACAACAATGAGCAGTTCTTC CASSRLAGGYNNEQFF
TRBD2 TRBJ2-1 many 14 TRBV7-8 TGTGCCAGCAGCTCCACCCTGACTAGCCGCGAGCAGTTCTTC CASSSTLTSREQFF
TRBD1 TRBJ1-2 many 16 TRBV6-1 TGTGCCAGCAGTGAAGCGGACAGGATCTCCTTCTATGGCTACACCTTC CASSEADRISFYGYTF
TRBD1 TRBJ2-7 many 13 TRBV7-9 TGTGCCAGCAGCTCGGGACAGTCCTACGAGCAGTACTTC CASSSGQSYEQYF
NA TRBJ1-2 many 17 TRBV6-5 TGTGCCAGCAGTTACCTCCCCGACGCGGTCCCTAACTATGGCTACACCTTC CASSYLPDAVPNYGYTF
TRBD2 TRBJ2-2 few 14 TRBV10-2 TGCGCCAGCAGTGTAGCGGGGGGGCCCGGGGAGCTGTTTTTT CASSVAGGPGELFF
NA TRBJ2-5 many 13 TRBV20-1 TGCAGTGGTCGGCGCTGGGGGTTGGAGACCCAGTACTTC CSGRRWGLETQYF
NA TRBJ2-4 many 16 TRBV27 TGTGCCAGCAGTCCGTACTTAAACCTAGCCAAAAACATTCAGTACTTC CASSPYLNLAKNIQYF
NA TRBJ1-5 NA 12 TRBV29-1 TGCAGCGTTCAACGGGGGTTTCAGCCCCAGCATTTT CSVQRGFQPQHF
TRBD1 TRBJ1-6 few 15 TRBV10-3 TGTGCCAGCAGTTCCGGGACAGCATATAATTCACCCCTCCACTTT CASSSGTAYNSPLHF
NA TRBJ2-7 few 14 TRBV30 TGTGCCTGGAGCCTAGGGGCCAGGAGTTACGAGCAGTACTTC CAWSLGARSYEQYF
NA TRBJ1-1 many 12 TRBV28 TGTGCCAGCAGTTCCCGATACACTGAAGCTTTCTTT CASSSRYTEAFF
TRBD2 TRBJ2-1 few 16 TRBV15 TGTGCCACCAGCAGAGATCCAGCGGGGGGGCCAATCGAGCAGTTCTTC CATSRDPAGGPIEQFF
NA TRBJ1-3 few 13 TRBV20-1 TGCAGTGCTAGCTATATCTCTGGAAACACCATATATTTT CSASYISGNTIYF
NA TRBJ1-4 many 14 TRBV12-3/TRBV12-4 TGTGCCAGCAGCTTAATGGGGCGCGGAGAAAAACTGTTTTTT CASSLMGRGEKLFF
NA TRBJ1-3 few 14 TRBV7-9 TGTGCCAGCAGCTCGGCCAGATCTGGAAACACCATATATTTT CASSSARSGNTIYF
NA TRBJ1-5 NA 14 TRBV11-2 TGTGCCAGCAGCCGGACGGGCCCTCGACAGCCCCAGCATTTT CASSRTGPRQPQHF
NA TRBJ2-6 few 13 TRBV14 TGTGCCAGCAGCAACCTCGTGGCCAACGTCCTGACTTTC CASSNLVANVLTF
NA TRBJ2-7 few 14 TRBV7-6 TGTGCCAGCAGCTTATTGGCCAGCCCCTACGAGCAGTACTTC CASSLLASPYEQYF
TRBD2 TRBJ2-7 many 16 TRBV6-1 TGTACCAGCAGTGAAGCCGGACTAGCGGGGGTTTACGAGCAGTACTTC CTSSEAGLAGVYEQYF
NA TRBJ2-3 few 14 TRBV12-5 TGTGCTAGTGGTCCCCCGGACGGATGGGATACGCAGTATTTT CASGPPDGWDTQYF
NA TRBJ1-2 many 15 TRBV6-1 TGTGCCAGCAGTGAAGTAGGGGTTTCGGGCTATGGCTACACCTTC CASSEVGVSGYGYTF
NA TRBJ1-5 many 14 TRBV20-1 TGCAGTGCTAGAGATTGGGGGACTGGGCAGCCCCAGCATTTT CSARDWGTGQPQHF
NA TRBJ1-5 NA 18 TRBV14 TGTGCCAGCAGCCAAGAGTCCCCCGTTCGCCGGAGGGTTCAGCCCCAGCATTTT CASSQESPVRRRVQPQHF
NA TRBJ1-5 many 14 TRBV6-5 TGTGCCAGCAGTTACAGAGGAGGGAATCAGCCCCAGCATTTT CASSYRGGNQPQHF
TRBD1 TRBJ2-5 many 14 TRBV7-8 TGTGCCAGCAGCTCCTCGACAGGGGGAGGGACCCAGTACTTC CASSSSTGGGTQYF
NA TRBJ1-1 many 14 TRBV7-6 TGTGCCAGCAGCCTTGTGGGGGGACAACTTGAAGCTTTCTTT CASSLVGGQLEAFF
TRBD2 TRBJ2-1 once 14 TRBV11-2 TGTGCCAGCAGCTTATTGCGGGGGGGTAATGAGCAGTTCTTC CASSLLRGGNEQFF
TRBD1 TRBJ2-2 NA 19 TRBV5-1 TGCGCCAGCACAGGACAGGGGGCGCGGGGCCACCCGAACACCGGGGAGCTGTTTTTT CASTGQGARGHPNTGELFF
NA TRBJ2-7 NA 12 TRBV7-9 TGTGCCAGCAGCCCTCTGCCGGGCGAGCAGTACTTC CASSPLPGEQYF
TRBD2 TRBJ2-7 few 14 TRBV29-1 TGCAGCGTGGAGGGACTAGCGGGGCCCAACGAGCAGTACTTC CSVEGLAGPNEQYF
NA TRBJ1-5 many 15 TRBV6-1 TGTGCCAGCCGTGGGGGACCTCTTAGCAATCAGCCCCAGCATTTT CASRGGPLSNQPQHF
TRBD1 TRBJ2-7 many 16 TRBV28 TGTGCCAGCAGACTAACAGGACAGGGGGACCACTACGAGCAGTACTTC CASRLTGQGDHYEQYF